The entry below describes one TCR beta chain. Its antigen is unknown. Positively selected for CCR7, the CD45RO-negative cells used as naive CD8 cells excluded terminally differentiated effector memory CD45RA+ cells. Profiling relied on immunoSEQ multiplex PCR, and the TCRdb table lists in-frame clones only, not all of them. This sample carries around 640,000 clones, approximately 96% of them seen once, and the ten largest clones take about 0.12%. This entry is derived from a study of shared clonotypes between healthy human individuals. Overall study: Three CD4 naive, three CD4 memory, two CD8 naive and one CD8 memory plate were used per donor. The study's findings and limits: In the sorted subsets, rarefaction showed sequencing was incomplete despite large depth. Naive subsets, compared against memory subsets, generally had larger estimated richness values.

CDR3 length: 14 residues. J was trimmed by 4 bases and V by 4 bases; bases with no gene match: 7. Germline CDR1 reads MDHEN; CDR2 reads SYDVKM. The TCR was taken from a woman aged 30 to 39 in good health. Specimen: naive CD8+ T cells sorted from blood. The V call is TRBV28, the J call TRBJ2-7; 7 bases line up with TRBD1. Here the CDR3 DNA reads TGTGCCAGCAGTTGGAGACAGGGAAAATACGAGCAGTACTTC. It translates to CASSWRQGKYEQYF.